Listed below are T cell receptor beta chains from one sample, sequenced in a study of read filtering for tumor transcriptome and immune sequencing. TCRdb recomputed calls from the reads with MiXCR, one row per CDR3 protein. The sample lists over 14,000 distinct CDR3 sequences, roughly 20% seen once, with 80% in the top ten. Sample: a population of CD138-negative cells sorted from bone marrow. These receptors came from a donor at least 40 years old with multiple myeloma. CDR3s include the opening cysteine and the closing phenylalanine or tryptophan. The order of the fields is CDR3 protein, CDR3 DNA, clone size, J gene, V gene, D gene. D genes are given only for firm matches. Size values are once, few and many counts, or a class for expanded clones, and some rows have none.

cdr3_aa: CSVERTGPPEAFF
cdr3_nt: TGCAGCGTTGAAAGGACAGGCCCCCCTGAAGCTTTCTTT
clone_size: many
j_call: TRBJ1-1
v_call: TRBV29-1
d_call: TRBD1

cdr3_aa: CASSLGTGGALHF
cdr3_nt: TGTGCCAGCAGTTTAGGAACAGGTGGGGCCCTGCACTTC
clone_size: many
j_call: TRBJ1-2
v_call: TRBV28
d_call: .

cdr3_aa: CSVGVVAQETQYF
cdr3_nt: TGCAGCGTTGGGGTCGTTGCCCAAGAGACCCAGTACTTC
clone_size: few
j_call: TRBJ2-5
v_call: TRBV29-1
d_call: .

cdr3_aa: CASKTLAGAGELFF
cdr3_nt: TGTGCCAGCAAAACGCTAGCGGGGGCCGGGGAGCTGTTTTTT
clone_size: many
j_call: TRBJ2-2
v_call: TRBV6-6
d_call: TRBD2

cdr3_aa: CASSLLGGEGEAFF
cdr3_nt: TGCGCCAGCAGCTTACTAGGGGGCGAAGGTGAAGCTTTCTTT
clone_size: many
j_call: TRBJ1-1
v_call: TRBV5-1
d_call: TRBD1

cdr3_aa: CAWSARRTLARKGNQPQHF
cdr3_nt: TGTGCCTGGAGTGCACGAAGGACCCTAGCGAGGAAGGGCAATCAGCCCCAGCATTTT
clone_size: .
j_call: TRBJ1-5
v_call: TRBV30
d_call: .

cdr3_aa: CSARIRGLYNEQFF
cdr3_nt: TGCAGTGCTAGGATACGGGGGCTCTACAATGAGCAGTTCTTC
clone_size: many
j_call: TRBJ2-1
v_call: TRBV20-1
d_call: .

cdr3_aa: CASSPSPLSYEQYF
cdr3_nt: TGCGCCAGCAGCCCTTCCCCACTCTCCTACGAGCAGTACTTC
clone_size: many
j_call: TRBJ2-7
v_call: TRBV5-1
d_call: .

cdr3_aa: CASSFGVAGRDYEQYF
cdr3_nt: TGTGCCAGCAGCTTCGGGGTCGCGGGAAGAGACTACGAGCAGTACTTC
clone_size: few
j_call: TRBJ2-7
v_call: TRBV7-8
d_call: .

cdr3_aa: CASSGTSGQYF
cdr3_nt: TGTGCCAGCAGCGGAACTAGCGGACAGTACTTC
clone_size: many
j_call: TRBJ2-4
v_call: TRBV5-4
d_call: TRBD2

cdr3_aa: CASSRPGLAGAELPNTGELFF
cdr3_nt: TGTGCCAGCAGCCGGCCGGGACTAGCGGGAGCCGAGCTGCCGAACACCGGGGAGCTGTTTTTT
clone_size: many
j_call: TRBJ2-2
v_call: TRBV11-2
d_call: TRBD2

cdr3_aa: CASSKGHYYNELFF
cdr3_nt: TGTGCCAGCAGTAAGGGGCACTATTACAATGAGCTGTTCTTC
clone_size: .
j_call: TRBJ2-1
v_call: TRBV12-3/TRBV12-4
d_call: .

cdr3_aa: CASSAHSTDTQYF
cdr3_nt: TGTGCCAGCAGCGCGCACAGCACAGATACGCAGTATTTT
clone_size: many
j_call: TRBJ2-3
v_call: TRBV7-9
d_call: .

cdr3_aa: CASSYQGGRQTQYF
cdr3_nt: TGTGCCAGCAGCTACCAAGGGGGACGGCAGACCCAGTACTTC
clone_size: .
j_call: TRBJ2-5
v_call: TRBV7-2
d_call: .

cdr3_aa: CASKGQGTYYSNQPQHF
cdr3_nt: TGTGCCAGCAAAGGACAGGGGACCTACTATAGCAATCAGCCCCAGCATTTT
clone_size: .
j_call: TRBJ1-5
v_call: TRBV2
d_call: TRBD1

cdr3_aa: CSVGRTGQEETQYF
cdr3_nt: TGCAGCGTTGGCCGGACAGGACAGGAAGAGACCCAGTACTTC
clone_size: many
j_call: TRBJ2-5
v_call: TRBV29-1
d_call: TRBD1

cdr3_aa: CATSRDEGTDTQYF
cdr3_nt: TGTGCCACCAGCAGAGATGAGGGTACAGATACGCAGTATTTT
clone_size: many
j_call: TRBJ2-3
v_call: TRBV15
d_call: .

cdr3_aa: CASSLINHGGGRLFF
cdr3_nt: TGTGCCAGCAGCTTAATTAACCATGGAGGCGGGAGGCTGTTTTTT
clone_size: .
j_call: TRBJ2-2
v_call: TRBV11-1
d_call: TRBD2